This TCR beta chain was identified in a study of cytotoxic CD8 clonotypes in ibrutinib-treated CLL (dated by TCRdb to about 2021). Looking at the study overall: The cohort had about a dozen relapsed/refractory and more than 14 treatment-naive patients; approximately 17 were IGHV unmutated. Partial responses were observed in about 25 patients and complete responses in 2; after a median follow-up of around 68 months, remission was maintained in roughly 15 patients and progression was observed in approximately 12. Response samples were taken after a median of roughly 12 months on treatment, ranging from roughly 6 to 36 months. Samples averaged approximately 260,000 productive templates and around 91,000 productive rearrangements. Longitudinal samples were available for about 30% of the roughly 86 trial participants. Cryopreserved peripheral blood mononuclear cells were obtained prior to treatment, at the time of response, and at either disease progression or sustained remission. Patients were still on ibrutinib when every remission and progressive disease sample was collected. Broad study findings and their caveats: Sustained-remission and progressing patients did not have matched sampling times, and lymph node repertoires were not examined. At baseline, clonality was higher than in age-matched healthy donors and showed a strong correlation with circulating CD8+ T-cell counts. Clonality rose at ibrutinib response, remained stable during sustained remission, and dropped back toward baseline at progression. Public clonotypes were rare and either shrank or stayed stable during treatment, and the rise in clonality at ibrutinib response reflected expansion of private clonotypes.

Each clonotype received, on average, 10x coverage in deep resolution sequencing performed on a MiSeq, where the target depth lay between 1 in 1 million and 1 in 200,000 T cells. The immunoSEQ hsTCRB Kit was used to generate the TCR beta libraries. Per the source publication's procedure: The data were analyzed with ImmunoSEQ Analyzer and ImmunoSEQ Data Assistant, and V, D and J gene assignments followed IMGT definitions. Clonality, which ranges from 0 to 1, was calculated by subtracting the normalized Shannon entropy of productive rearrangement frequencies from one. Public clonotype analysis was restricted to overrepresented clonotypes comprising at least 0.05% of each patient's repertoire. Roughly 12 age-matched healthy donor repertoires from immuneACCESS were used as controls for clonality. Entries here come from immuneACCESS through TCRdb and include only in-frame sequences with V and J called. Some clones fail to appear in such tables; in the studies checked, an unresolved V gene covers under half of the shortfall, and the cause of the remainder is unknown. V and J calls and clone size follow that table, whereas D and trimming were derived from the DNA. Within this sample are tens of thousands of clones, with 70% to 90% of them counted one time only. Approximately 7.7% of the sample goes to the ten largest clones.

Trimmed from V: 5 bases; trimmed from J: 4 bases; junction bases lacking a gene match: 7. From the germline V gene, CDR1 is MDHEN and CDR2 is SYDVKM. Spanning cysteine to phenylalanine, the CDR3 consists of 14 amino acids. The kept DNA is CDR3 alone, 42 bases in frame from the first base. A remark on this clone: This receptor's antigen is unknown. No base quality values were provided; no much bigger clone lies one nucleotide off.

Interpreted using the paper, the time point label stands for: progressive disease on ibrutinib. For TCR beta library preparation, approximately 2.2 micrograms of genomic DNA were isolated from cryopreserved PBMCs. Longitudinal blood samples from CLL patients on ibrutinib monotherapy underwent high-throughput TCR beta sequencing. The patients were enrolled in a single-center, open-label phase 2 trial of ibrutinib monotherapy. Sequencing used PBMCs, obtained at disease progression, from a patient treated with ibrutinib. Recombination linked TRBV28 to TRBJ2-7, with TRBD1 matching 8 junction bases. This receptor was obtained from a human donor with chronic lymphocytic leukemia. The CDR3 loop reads CASSTWTGKYEQYF. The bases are TGTGCCAGCAGTACCTGGACAGGGAAGTACGAGCAGTACTTC.